The rows below give T cell receptor beta chains drawn from one sample of a study of blood T cell repertoires in COVID-19. Libraries were prepared by immunoSEQ multiplex PCR; TCRdb keeps only in-frame clonotypes and omits some of them. The sample consists of around 200,000 clones, approximately 80% of them appearing once. Sequencing used peripheral blood. Receptors originate from a woman older than 75 with active or convalescent COVID-19. CDR3s include the opening cysteine and the closing phenylalanine or tryptophan. D genes are given only for firm matches. Not every row has a clone size; where given, it reads once, few, many or a size class.

clone_size	d_call	j_call	v_call	cdr3_nt	cdr3_aa
once	TRBD1	TRBJ2-7	TRBV10-2	TGCGCCAGCAGTATGCCGGGACAGGGCCCGGAGCAGTACTTC	CASSMPGQGPEQYF
NA	TRBD1	TRBJ1-1	TRBV2	TGTGCCAGCAGTGGGACAGGGGGCTTTGGCACTGAAGCTTTCTTT	CASSGTGGFGTEAFF
NA	TRBD2	TRBJ2-3	TRBV5-4	TGTGCCAGCAGCTTGGTTGGGTCTGGGCTAGCGGGAGGCACAGATACGCAGTATTTT	CASSLVGSGLAGGTDTQYF
NA	TRBD2	TRBJ2-3	TRBV11-2	TGTGCCAGCAGCTTAGGGACTAGCGGGGGGAACACAGATACGCAGTATTTT	CASSLGTSGGNTDTQYF
few	NA	TRBJ1-4	TRBV7-9	TGTGCCAGCAGCTATTTACGGGGAGCAACTAATGAAAAACTGTTTTTT	CASSYLRGATNEKLFF
NA	TRBD1	TRBJ1-4	TRBV11-3	TGTGCCAGCAGCGTTACAGGGGGCTCTAATGAAAAACTGTTTTTT	CASSVTGGSNEKLFF
NA	NA	TRBJ1-1	TRBV15	TGTGCCACCAGCAGAGATCGGGGGGGTGAAGCTTTCTTT	CATSRDRGGEAFF
NA	NA	TRBJ1-2	TRBV7-9	TGTGCCAGCAGCCCCGGGAAGGGAATGGATGGCTACACCTTC	CASSPGKGMDGYTF
NA	NA	TRBJ2-5	TRBV6-2/TRBV6-3	TGTGCCAGCAGTATGAGGGAGACCCAGTACTTC	CASSMRETQYF
NA	NA	TRBJ1-2	TRBV10-3	TGTGCCATCAGTGAATACAGAGACTATGGCTACACCTTC	CAISEYRDYGYTF
NA	NA	TRBJ2-1	TRBV5-1	TGCGCCAGCAGCTTGGAAGTATTAGCATACAATGAGCAGTTCTTC	CASSLEVLAYNEQFF
NA	TRBD2	TRBJ2-1	TRBV29-1	TGCAGCGTTGTTTCTATTATCAGGACTAGCCTATTGTACAATGAGCAGTTCTTC	CSVVSIIRTSLLYNEQFF